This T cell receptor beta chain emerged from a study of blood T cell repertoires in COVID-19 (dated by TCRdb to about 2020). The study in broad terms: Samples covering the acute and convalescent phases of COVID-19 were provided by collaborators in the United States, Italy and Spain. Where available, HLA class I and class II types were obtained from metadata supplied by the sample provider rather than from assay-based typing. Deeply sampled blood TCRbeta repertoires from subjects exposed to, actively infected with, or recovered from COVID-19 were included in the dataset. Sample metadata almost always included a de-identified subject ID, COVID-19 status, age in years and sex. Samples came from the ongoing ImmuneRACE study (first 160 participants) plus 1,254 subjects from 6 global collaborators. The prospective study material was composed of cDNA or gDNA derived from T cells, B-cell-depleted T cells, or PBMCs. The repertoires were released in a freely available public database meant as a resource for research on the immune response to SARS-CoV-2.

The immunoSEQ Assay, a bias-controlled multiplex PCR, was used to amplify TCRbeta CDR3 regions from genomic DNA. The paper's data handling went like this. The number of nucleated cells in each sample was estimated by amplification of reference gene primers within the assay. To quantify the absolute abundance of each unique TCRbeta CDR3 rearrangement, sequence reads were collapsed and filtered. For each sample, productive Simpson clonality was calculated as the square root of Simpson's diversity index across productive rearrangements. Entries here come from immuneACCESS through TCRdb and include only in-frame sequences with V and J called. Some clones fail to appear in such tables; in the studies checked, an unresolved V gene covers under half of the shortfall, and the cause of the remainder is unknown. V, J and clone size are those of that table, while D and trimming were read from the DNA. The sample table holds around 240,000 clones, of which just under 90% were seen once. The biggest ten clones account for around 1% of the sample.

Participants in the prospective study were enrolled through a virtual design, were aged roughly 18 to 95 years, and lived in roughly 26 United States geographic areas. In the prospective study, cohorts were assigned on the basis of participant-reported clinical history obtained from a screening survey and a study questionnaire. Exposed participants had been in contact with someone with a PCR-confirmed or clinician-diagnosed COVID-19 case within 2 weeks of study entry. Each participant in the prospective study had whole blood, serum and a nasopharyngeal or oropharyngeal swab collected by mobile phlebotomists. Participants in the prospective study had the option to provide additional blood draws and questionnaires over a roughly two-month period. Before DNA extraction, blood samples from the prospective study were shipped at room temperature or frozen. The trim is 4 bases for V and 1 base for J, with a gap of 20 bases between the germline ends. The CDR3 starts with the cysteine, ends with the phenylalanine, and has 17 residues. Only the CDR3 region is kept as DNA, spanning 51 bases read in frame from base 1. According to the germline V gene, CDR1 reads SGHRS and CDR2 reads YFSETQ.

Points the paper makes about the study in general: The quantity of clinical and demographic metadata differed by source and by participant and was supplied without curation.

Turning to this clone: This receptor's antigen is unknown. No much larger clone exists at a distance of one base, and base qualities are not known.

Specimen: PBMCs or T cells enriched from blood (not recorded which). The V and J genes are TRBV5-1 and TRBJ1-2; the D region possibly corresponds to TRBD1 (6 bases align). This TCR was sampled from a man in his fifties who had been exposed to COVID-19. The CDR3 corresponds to CASSLAGGAGINYGYTF. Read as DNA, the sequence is TGCGCCAGCAGCCTGGCCGGGGGGGCAGGTATTAACTATGGCTACACCTTC.